This TCR beta chain stems from a study of shared clonotypes between healthy human individuals. This clone was seen more than once but under ten times. Its antigen is as yet unknown. Points from the study as a whole: Rarefaction showed that sequencing of sorted subsets was incomplete (despite large depth). Memory subsets had estimated richness that was generally smaller than that of naive subsets.

V shed 7 bases and J shed 0 bases, with 13 bases lying between them. Germline V gene lookup returns CDR1 LNHDA and CDR2 SQIVND (reference sequence). This CDR3 has 15 amino acids. The method was immunoSEQ multiplex PCR; TCRdb's version includes in-frame clones alone and lacks a portion of them. The table records millions of clones, 85% to 95% of them present only once. CD4+ cell separation produced CD45RA+ naive and CD45RA-negative memory subsets. V is TRBV19 and J is TRBJ1-5; D remains unclear. The receptor's source is a man aged 18 to 29 in good health. Some clones in this sample may be carry-over from other donors' samples. The source material was naive CD4+ T cells from PBMCs. As to subset: CD45RA+ positively selected. DNA for the CDR3: TGTGCCAGTATTAAATGGGCCGGTAGCAATCAGCCCCAGCATTTT. Translation gives CASIKWAGSNQPQHF.